The rows below give T cell receptor beta chains drawn from one sample of a study of T cells in Graves' hyperthyroidism and ophthalmopathy. TCRdb re-analysed the multiplex PCR reads in MiXCR, keeping a single row per CDR3 protein. There are approximately 490,000 distinct CDR3 sequences in the sample; approximately 22% occur only once, and under 55% lies in the top ten. Sequenced material: blood. Receptors originate from a woman aged 70-85 years with Graves' ophthalmopathy. CDR3s include the opening cysteine and the closing phenylalanine or tryptophan. The order of the fields is J gene, V gene, clone size, D gene, CDR3 length, CDR3 DNA, CDR3 protein. D genes are given only for firm matches. Rows may omit the clone size; those that give it use once, few, many or a size class.

>TRBJ2-1|TRBV19|-|TRBD1|15
TGTGCCAGCAAGCGGACAGGGGGCCATAGTAATGAGCAGTTCTTC
CASKRTGGHSNEQFF
>TRBJ1-1|TRBV19|few|TRBD1|15
TGTGCCAGTAGTTTTTGGACAGGGATGAACACTGAAGCTTTCTTT
CASSFWTGMNTEAFF
>TRBJ1-6|TRBV6-5|few|-|14
TGTGCCAGCAGCGGACAGACTTATAATTCACCCCTCCACTTT
CASSGQTYNSPLHF
>TRBJ2-2|TRBV5-1|few|-|17
TGCGCCAGCAGCTTGCTCTCCATCACAGGGAACACCGGGGAGCTGTTTTTT
CASSLLSITGNTGELFF
>TRBJ1-5|TRBV19|few|-|15
TGTGCCAGTAGTATTCGAGGGGATTTGGGTCAGCCCCAGCATTTT
CASSIRGDLGQPQHF
>TRBJ1-1|TRBV6-1|few|TRBD1|12
TGTGCCGGTGGGGGACAGGACCAAAAAGCTTTCTTT
CAGGGQDQKAFF
>TRBJ1-1|TRBV7-2|many|TRBD1|14
TGTGCCAGCAGCTCGGACAGGATGAACACTGAAGCTTTCTTT
CASSSDRMNTEAFF
>TRBJ2-1|TRBV25-1|few|TRBD1|15
TGTGCCAGCAGACGCACCGGGACAGACTACAATGAGCAGTTCTTC
CASRRTGTDYNEQFF
>TRBJ2-1|TRBV7-3|few|-|14
TGTGCCAGCAGCCCACTACCAGGTTACAATGAGCAGTTCTTC
CASSPLPGYNEQFF
>TRBJ2-1|TRBV20-1|-|TRBD2|14
TGCAGTACCCAAGGGACTAGCGTTTACAATGAGCAGTTCTTC
CSTQGTSVYNEQFF